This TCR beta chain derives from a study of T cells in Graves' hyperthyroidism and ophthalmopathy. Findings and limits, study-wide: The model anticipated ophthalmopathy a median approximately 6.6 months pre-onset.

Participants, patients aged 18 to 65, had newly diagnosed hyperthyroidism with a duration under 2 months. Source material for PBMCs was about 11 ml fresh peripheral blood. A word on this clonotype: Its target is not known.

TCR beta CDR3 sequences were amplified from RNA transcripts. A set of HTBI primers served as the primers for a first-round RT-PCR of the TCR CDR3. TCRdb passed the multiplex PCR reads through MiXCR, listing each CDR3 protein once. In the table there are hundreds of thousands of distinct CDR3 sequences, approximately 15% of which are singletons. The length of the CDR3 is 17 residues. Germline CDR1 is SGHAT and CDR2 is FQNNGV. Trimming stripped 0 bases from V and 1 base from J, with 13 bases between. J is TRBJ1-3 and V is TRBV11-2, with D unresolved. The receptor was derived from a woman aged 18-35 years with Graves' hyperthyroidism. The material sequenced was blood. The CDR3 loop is CASSLDGRLVSGNTIYF. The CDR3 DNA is TGTGCCAGCAGCTTAGATGGTCGCCTCGTATCTGGAAACACCATATATTTT. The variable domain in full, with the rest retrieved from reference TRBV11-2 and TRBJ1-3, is EAGVAQSPRYKIIEKRQSVAFWCNPISGHATLYWYQQILGQGPKLLIQFQNNGVVDDSQLPKDRFSAERLKGVDSTLKIQPAKLEDSAVYLCASSLDGRLVSGNTIYFGEGSWLTVV.